What follows is one T cell receptor (beta chain) and its context. Its antigen is unidentified. Amplification used 60 Vbeta primers and 13 Jbeta primers. Sequenced by immunoSEQ multiplex PCR; TCRdb stores in-frame clones only, minus some. The table includes fewer than 200,000 clones, around 81% detected once. This record belongs to a study of cytomegalovirus exposure and HLA in healthy donors. Findings and caveats of the study: Reported performance of the classifier showed diagnosis of cytomegalovirus status with high specificity and sensitivity. Equally common other TCR beta chains were less clonally expanded than HLA-associated ones, a later analysis found. Most TCR sequences proved rare, with some public TCRs found in many donors.

The CDR3 loop spans 13 amino acids. Germline V gene sequence: CDR1 SNHLY, CDR2 FYNNEI. After removal of 4 bases from V and 7 bases from J, the junction contained 7 bases not matched to a gene. The chain is built from TRBV2 and TRBJ2-7; 7 bases are shared with TRBD1. This TCR was recovered from a woman aged 45-59 years in good health and CMV-seronegative. Sequenced sample: PBMCs. The CDR3 loop reads CASSARTGSEQYF. The CDR3 DNA follows: TGTGCCAGCAGTGCCCGGACAGGATCGGAGCAGTACTTC.